A selection of T cell receptor beta chains follows, all from one sample in a study of T cell responses to AZD1222 COVID-19 vaccine. Sequenced by immunoSEQ multiplex PCR; TCRdb stores in-frame clones only, minus some. The sample lists approximately 160,000 clones; 91% were seen once. This sample comprised peripheral blood, obtained on day 0 of AZD1222 vaccination. The receptors come from an adult in good health. CDR3s include the opening cysteine and the closing phenylalanine or tryptophan. A D gene is named only where the DNA matches it firmly. Only part of the rows carry a size: once, few, many, or a class if the clone is expanded.

size,J,V,D,DNA,CDR3
few,TRBJ1-1,TRBV18,.,TGTGCCAGCTCACCAAAGCGGAACACTGAAGCTTTCTTT,CASSPKRNTEAFF
.,TRBJ2-5,TRBV28,.,TGTGCCAGCAGGACCGGCGGTTTATGGTGGACCCAGTACTTC,CASRTGGLWWTQYF
.,TRBJ1-2,TRBV2,TRBD1,TGTGCCAGCAGTGAACCGGGACAGGGTCATGGCTACACCTTC,CASSEPGQGHGYTF
.,TRBJ1-6,TRBV11-3,TRBD1,TGTGCCAGCAGCAGAGGGTGGACAGGGGATTCACCCCTCCACTTT,CASSRGWTGDSPLHF
.,TRBJ2-3,TRBV9,TRBD2,TGTGCCAGCAGCGTAGCGGCGGGAGGGACAGATACGCAGTATTTT,CASSVAAGGTDTQYF
.,TRBJ2-3,TRBV29-1,.,TGCAGCGTTGTGGAATTCACAGATACGCAGTATTTT,CSVVEFTDTQYF
.,TRBJ2-7,TRBV2,.,TGTGCCAGCAGTGTTTCTACCTACGAGCAGTACTTC,CASSVSTYEQYF
once,TRBJ2-1,TRBV19,.,TGTGCCAGTTCCTCGGGACCGGACGAGCAGTTCTTC,CASSSGPDEQFF
.,TRBJ1-6,TRBV11-2,.,TGTGCCAGCAGCTTCGACCGTGCCCGCTATAATTCACCCCTCCACTTT,CASSFDRARYNSPLHF
.,TRBJ2-7,TRBV5-8,.,TGTGCCAGCAGCTTGTACACTACCTACGAGCAGTACTTC,CASSLYTTYEQYF
once,TRBJ2-2,TRBV24-1,.,TGTGCCACCAGTTGGATCAACACCGGGGAGCTGTTTTTT,CATSWINTGELFF
.,TRBJ1-2,TRBV4-3,.,TGCGCCAGCAGCCCCCGGGGGATCTATGGCTACACCTTC,CASSPRGIYGYTF
.,TRBJ2-7,TRBV19,TRBD1,TGTGCCAGTAGCCCGACAGGGGGCGCGTACGAGCAGTACTTC,CASSPTGGAYEQYF
.,TRBJ2-2,TRBV21-1,.,TGTGCCAGCAGCAAAGAGACTAATTCTTACACCGGGGAGCTGTTTTTT,CASSKETNSYTGELFF
.,TRBJ2-2,TRBV7-9,.,TGTGCCAGCAGCTTTCCCCCGGGCAGGACCGGGAACACCGGGGAGCTGTTTTTT,CASSFPPGRTGNTGELFF
.,TRBJ2-1,TRBV5-1,TRBD2,TGCGCCAGCAGCTTGGGACAGGGGCGTGGACTAGCGGCCCTCAATGAGCAGTTCTTC,CASSLGQGRGLAALNEQFF
few,TRBJ1-5,TRBV10-2,.,TGCGCCAGCAGTGAGAGTTTGACAGGCCTAAATCAGCCCCAGCATTTT,CASSESLTGLNQPQHF
.,TRBJ1-1,TRBV23-1,.,TGCGCCAGCAGTCAATCATCGGGGATTCGGAGAGGGGAGATGAACACTGAAGCTTTCTTT,CASSQSSGIRRGEMNTEAFF
.,TRBJ1-6,TRBV7-9,TRBD1,TGTGCCAGCAGCTTAGGGAGGACAGGGTCCTCACCCCTCCACTTT,CASSLGRTGSSPLHF
.,TRBJ2-3,TRBV11-3,TRBD2,TGTGCCAGCAGATGGGGTAGCGGGAGTGGCACAGATACGCAGTATTTT,CASRWGSGSGTDTQYF
.,TRBJ1-1,TRBV19,.,TGTGCCAGTAGTATCGGTATGAAGTCAGCCCCGATGAACACTGAAGCTTTCTTT,CASSIGMKSAPMNTEAFF
.,TRBJ1-4,TRBV15,TRBD1,TGTGCCACCAGCAGAGAACAGGGGGGCGAAAAACTGTTTTTT,CATSREQGGEKLFF
.,TRBJ1-5,TRBV7-2,.,TGTGCCAGCAGCTCGGTGACAGATTCCCAGCCCCAGCATTTT,CASSSVTDSQPQHF
.,TRBJ2-3,TRBV5-6,.,TGTGCCAGCAGCTTGGGCAGGGCCACAGATACGCAGTATTTT,CASSLGRATDTQYF
.,TRBJ1-5,TRBV2,.,TGTGCCAGCAGTGACGATCCAGGGGACAATCAGCCCCAGCATTTT,CASSDDPGDNQPQHF
.,TRBJ2-2,TRBV3-1/TRBV3-2,.,TGTGCCAGCAGCCAGTCCCGGTGGGGCGGGGAGCTGTTTTTT,CASSQSRWGGELFF